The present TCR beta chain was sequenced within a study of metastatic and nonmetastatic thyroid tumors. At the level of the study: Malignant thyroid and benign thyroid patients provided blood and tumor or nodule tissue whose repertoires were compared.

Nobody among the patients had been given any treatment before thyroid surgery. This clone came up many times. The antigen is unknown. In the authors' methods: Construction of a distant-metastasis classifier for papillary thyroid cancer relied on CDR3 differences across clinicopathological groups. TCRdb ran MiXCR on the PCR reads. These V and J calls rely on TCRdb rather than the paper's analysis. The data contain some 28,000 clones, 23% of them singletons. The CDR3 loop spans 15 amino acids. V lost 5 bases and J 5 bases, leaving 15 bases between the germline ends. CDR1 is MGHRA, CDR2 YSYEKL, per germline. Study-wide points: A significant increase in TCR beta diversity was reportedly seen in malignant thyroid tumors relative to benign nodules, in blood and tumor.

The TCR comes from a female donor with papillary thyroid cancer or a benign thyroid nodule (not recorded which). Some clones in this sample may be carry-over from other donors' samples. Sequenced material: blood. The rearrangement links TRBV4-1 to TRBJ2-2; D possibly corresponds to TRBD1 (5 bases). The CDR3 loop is CASSLTGESTGELFF. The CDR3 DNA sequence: TGCGCCAGCAGCTTAACAGGAGAATCTACCGGGGAGCTGTTTTTT.